This section outlines one T cell receptor beta chain sequence together with its context. Its antigen is unknown. The data are from a study of lymphopenia after photon versus proton radiotherapy. The table came from immunoSEQ multiplex PCR; TCRdb's copy has only in-frame clones and leaves some out. This sample yields approximately 65,000 clones, of which around 90% are seen a single time; about 3% belongs to the top ten. Points from the study as a whole: Authors raise, but do not show, better survival with proton therapy.

Trimming stripped 1 base from V and 5 bases from J, with 9 bases between. CDR1 and CDR2 (germline): SGHDT, YYEEEE. The CDR3 runs 13 residues. The receptor comes from a woman aged 70-85 years with pancreatic cancer. The sample in question was peripheral blood, obtained from a patient treated with photon-based radiotherapy. This chain uses TRBV5-6 with TRBJ2-5; no definite D call. For the CDR3, the DNA is TGTGCCAGCAGCTTGCGGAACTTTGAGACCCAGTACTTC. Amino acid sequence: CASSLRNFETQYF.